These T cell receptor beta chains were read from a single sample in a study of blood T cell repertoires in COVID-19. Only in-frame clones appear in the TCRdb table, and some are missing; sequencing was by immunoSEQ multiplex PCR. Of just under 45,000 clones in the sample, 75% to 90% were seen once. The sequenced sample was peripheral blood. The source is an elderly woman in a cohort sampled during active or convalescent COVID-19. CDR3s include the opening cysteine and the closing phenylalanine or tryptophan. The D gene is left open where the match is weak. Rows may omit the clone size; those that give it use once, few, many or a size class.

abundance	v_gene	len	d_gene	j_gene	CDR3nt	CDR3aa
-	TRBV29-1	13	-	TRBJ1-1	TGCAGCGTTGAGAACAGGAGAAACACTGAAGCTTTCTTT	CSVENRRNTEAFF
-	TRBV11-2	16	TRBD2	TRBJ2-5	TGTGCCAGCAGCTTAGAAGGTAGCGGGATCAGTGAGACCCAGTACTTC	CASSLEGSGISETQYF
-	TRBV3-1/TRBV3-2	16	TRBD1	TRBJ2-7	TGTGCCAGCACCATGGGAGGGACAGGGGCGCTCTACGAGCAGTACTTC	CASTMGGTGALYEQYF
-	TRBV4-1	18	-	TRBJ1-6	TGCGCCAGCAGCCAAACGGAGCGCTTGAGCTCCTATAATTCACCCCTCCACTTT	CASSQTERLSSYNSPLHF
-	TRBV7-9	17	TRBD2	TRBJ2-6	TGTGCCAGCAGCTTTAGGGACTACATAGCTGGGGCCAACGTCCTGACTTTC	CASSFRDYIAGANVLTF
-	TRBV5-4	14	-	TRBJ2-7	TGTGCCAGCAGCCAAACAGGGATGGAGGCCGAGCAGTACTTC	CASSQTGMEAEQYF
-	TRBV19	18	TRBD1	TRBJ2-2	TGTGCCAGTAGGGCCCTAGCCGGGACAGGGTCCGACACCGGGGAGCTGTTTTTT	CASRALAGTGSDTGELFF
-	TRBV7-2	13	-	TRBJ2-5	TGTGCCAGCAGCTCATCCCCCCGGGAGACCCAGTACTTC	CASSSSPRETQYF
-	TRBV19	15	TRBD2	TRBJ2-1	TGTGCCAGTAGTCGGACTAGCGGGGACTACAATGAGCAGTTCTTC	CASSRTSGDYNEQFF
once	TRBV10-1	16	TRBD2	TRBJ2-3	TGCGCCAGCAGTGAGTCGAGCGGGACTAGTTCAGATACGCAGTATTTT	CASSESSGTSSDTQYF
-	TRBV6-6	13	-	TRBJ1-2	TGTGCCAGCAGTTACTCGAAGGCGGGAGGCTACACCTTC	CASSYSKAGGYTF
-	TRBV10-1	13	TRBD1	TRBJ2-7	TGCGCCAGCAGTGATGACAGGGGGAACGAGCAGTACTTC	CASSDDRGNEQYF
-	TRBV7-9	15	TRBD1	TRBJ2-5	TGTGCCAGCAGCTTACAGGGACAGCCCCAAGAGACCCAGTACTTC	CASSLQGQPQETQYF
-	TRBV24-1	15	-	TRBJ1-3	TGTGCCACCAGTGCCCACCAGGGGTCTGGAAACACCATATATTTT	CATSAHQGSGNTIYF
-	TRBV19	13	-	TRBJ2-1	TGTGCCAGTAGTACCGGGACTTACAATGAGCAGTTCTTC	CASSTGTYNEQFF
once	TRBV4-1	18	-	TRBJ1-4	TGCGCCAGCAGCCCCCGGACAAGGACGGATAGCACTAATGAAAAACTGTTTTTT	CASSPRTRTDSTNEKLFF
-	TRBV5-6	16	-	TRBJ1-1	TGTGCCAGCAGCTTGGCTTTCGGAGGATTTGACACTGAAGCTTTCTTT	CASSLAFGGFDTEAFF
once	TRBV5-1	14	-	TRBJ1-1	TGCGCCAGCAGCGGGGAAACAGGGACCAGCCCAGCTTTCTTT	CASSGETGTSPAFF
-	TRBV6-5	14	TRBD1	TRBJ1-4	TGTGCCACCTTACCACAGGGGCCCGGAGAAAAACTGTTTTTT	CATLPQGPGEKLFF
-	TRBV5-1	16	-	TRBJ1-4	TGCGCCAGCAGCAACCGACAAGGGGGGGCTAATGAAAAACTGTTTTTT	CASSNRQGGANEKLFF
-	TRBV7-6	12	-	TRBJ2-3	TGTGCCAGCAGCCTAAGCACAGATACGCAGTATTTT	CASSLSTDTQYF
-	TRBV7-3	14	-	TRBJ2-3	TGTGCCAGCAGCTCGGGAAAAACAACAGATACGCAGTATTTT	CASSSGKTTDTQYF
-	TRBV7-9	17	-	TRBJ2-3	TGTGCCAGCAGCCCTGCCCGGCAGGGAGGATCAGCAGATACGCAGTATTTT	CASSPARQGGSADTQYF
-	TRBV24-1	13	-	TRBJ2-3	TGTGCCACCGCACGTGGTGGCTCCGATACGCAGTATTTT	CATARGGSDTQYF
-	TRBV5-1	15	-	TRBJ1-1	TGCGCCAGCAGCCCGGGGGTGACGGTGAACACTGAAGCTTTCTTT	CASSPGVTVNTEAFF
-	TRBV12-3/TRBV12-4	12	-	TRBJ2-5	TGTGCCAGCAGTTTGTTACAAGAGACCCAGTACTTC	CASSLLQETQYF
-	TRBV4-2	16	-	TRBJ1-2	TGTGCCAGCAGCCAAGATCCCGAGAGGATGACTTATGGCTACACCTTC	CASSQDPERMTYGYTF
few	TRBV23-1	16	-	TRBJ1-1	TGCGCCAGCAGTCAATCGCCCACAGAGGGAAACACTGAAGCTTTCTTT	CASSQSPTEGNTEAFF
-	TRBV9	14	-	TRBJ2-1	TGTGCCAGCAGCGTAGGGACTATCTTGGATGAGCAGTTCTTC	CASSVGTILDEQFF